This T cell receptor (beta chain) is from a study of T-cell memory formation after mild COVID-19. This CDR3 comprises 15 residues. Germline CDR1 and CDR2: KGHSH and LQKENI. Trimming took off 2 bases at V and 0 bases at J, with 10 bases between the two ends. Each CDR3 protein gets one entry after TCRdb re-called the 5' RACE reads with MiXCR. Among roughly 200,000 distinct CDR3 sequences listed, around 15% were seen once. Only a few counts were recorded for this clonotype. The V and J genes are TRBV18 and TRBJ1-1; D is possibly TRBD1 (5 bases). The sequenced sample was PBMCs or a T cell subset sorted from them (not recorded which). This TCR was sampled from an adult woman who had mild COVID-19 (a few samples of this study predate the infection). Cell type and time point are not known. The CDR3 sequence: CASSPARGVNTEAFF. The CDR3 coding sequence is TGTGCCAGCTCACCAGCCCGAGGGGTGAACACTGAAGCTTTCTTT. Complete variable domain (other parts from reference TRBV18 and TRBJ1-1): NAGVMQNPRHLVRRRGQEARLRCSPMKGHSHVYWYRQLPEEGLKFMVYLQKENIIDESGMPKERFSAEFPKEGPSILRIQQVVRGDSAAYFCASSPARGVNTEAFFGQGTRLTVV.